The rows below give T cell receptor beta chains drawn from one sample of a study of T cells after yellow fever vaccination. TCRdb re-called the 5' RACE reads with MiXCR, one entry per CDR3 protein. The sample consists of about 170,000 distinct CDR3 sequences, around 10% of them appearing once. The input for sequencing was CD8+ T cells sorted from PBMCs, taken 15 days after the yellow fever booster vaccination. The receptors come from a young man who received the YFV17D yellow fever vaccine. The conserved cysteine and the conserved F or W are not part of the CDR3 here. D genes are given only for firm matches.

CDR3 protein: ASSSDGGETDTQY; D gene: TRBD2; V gene: TRBV6-6; J gene: TRBJ2-3
CDR3 protein: ASSLTDRSNQPQH; D gene: NA; V gene: TRBV12-3/TRBV12-4; J gene: TRBJ1-5
CDR3 protein: ASSLVWGRNTEAF; D gene: NA; V gene: TRBV5-1; J gene: TRBJ1-1
CDR3 protein: SARIWGQYEQY; D gene: NA; V gene: TRBV20-1; J gene: TRBJ2-7
CDR3 protein: ASSAGTGVTGELF; D gene: TRBD1; V gene: TRBV7-9; J gene: TRBJ2-2
CDR3 protein: ASRNSGGAGDTQY; D gene: TRBD2; V gene: TRBV11-2; J gene: TRBJ2-3
CDR3 protein: ASSYSGDRGEQF; D gene: NA; V gene: TRBV6-5; J gene: TRBJ2-1
CDR3 protein: ASTAVANDYT; D gene: NA; V gene: TRBV6-6; J gene: TRBJ1-2
CDR3 protein: ASSPSGDSTDTQY; D gene: TRBD2; V gene: TRBV4-1; J gene: TRBJ2-3
CDR3 protein: ASSQRLEGDTQY; D gene: NA; V gene: TRBV3-1; J gene: TRBJ2-3
CDR3 protein: ASSQGLETENTGELF; D gene: NA; V gene: TRBV4-3; J gene: TRBJ2-2
CDR3 protein: ASSSIGGGGAYNEQF; D gene: TRBD2; V gene: TRBV7-9; J gene: TRBJ2-1
CDR3 protein: ASSLAGKYGYT; D gene: NA; V gene: TRBV27; J gene: TRBJ1-2
CDR3 protein: ASGSMTQETQY; D gene: NA; V gene: TRBV12-5; J gene: TRBJ2-5
CDR3 protein: ASSLGGPNQPQH; D gene: NA; V gene: TRBV19; J gene: TRBJ1-5
CDR3 protein: ASSLRQAGANVLT; D gene: NA; V gene: TRBV4-1; J gene: TRBJ2-6
CDR3 protein: ASSSQAYGTDTQY; D gene: NA; V gene: TRBV19; J gene: TRBJ2-3
CDR3 protein: ASSDAHHTQY; D gene: NA; V gene: TRBV7-2; J gene: TRBJ2-3
CDR3 protein: ASSGLAGVIDTQY; D gene: TRBD2; V gene: TRBV11-2; J gene: TRBJ2-3
CDR3 protein: ASSSPTDGQPQH; D gene: NA; V gene: TRBV28; J gene: TRBJ1-5
CDR3 protein: SVEYTEGYEQY; D gene: NA; V gene: TRBV29-1; J gene: TRBJ2-7
CDR3 protein: ASSQEERNIQY; D gene: NA; V gene: TRBV4-1; J gene: TRBJ2-4
CDR3 protein: ASSLVSSSQETQY; D gene: NA; V gene: TRBV11-2; J gene: TRBJ2-5
CDR3 protein: ASSFFSGGAVDTGELF; D gene: TRBD2; V gene: TRBV7-6; J gene: TRBJ2-2
CDR3 protein: ASSLAENNEQF; D gene: NA; V gene: TRBV7-9; J gene: TRBJ2-1
CDR3 protein: ASTEQGAEAF; D gene: NA; V gene: TRBV5-6; J gene: TRBJ1-1
CDR3 protein: SARDSNRGTGELF; D gene: TRBD1; V gene: TRBV20-1; J gene: TRBJ2-2
CDR3 protein: ASSYDRVTYGYT; D gene: TRBD1; V gene: TRBV6-2/TRBV6-3; J gene: TRBJ1-2
CDR3 protein: ASSPQGQGQETQY; D gene: TRBD1; V gene: TRBV18; J gene: TRBJ2-5
CDR3 protein: ASSQDPVLRTGNTEAF; D gene: TRBD1; V gene: TRBV4-3; J gene: TRBJ1-1
CDR3 protein: ASSFADRYSNQPQH; D gene: TRBD1; V gene: TRBV7-8; J gene: TRBJ1-5
CDR3 protein: ASSFGRGEQY; D gene: TRBD2; V gene: TRBV7-2; J gene: TRBJ2-7
CDR3 protein: ATSRGVGANTEAF; D gene: NA; V gene: TRBV15; J gene: TRBJ1-1
CDR3 protein: ASMEGTRNIQY; D gene: NA; V gene: TRBV19; J gene: TRBJ2-4
CDR3 protein: ASSSGQGNIQY; D gene: TRBD1; V gene: TRBV13; J gene: TRBJ2-4
CDR3 protein: ASSATSGGPNEQF; D gene: TRBD2; V gene: TRBV7-9; J gene: TRBJ2-1
CDR3 protein: ASSRADRRGIEAF; D gene: TRBD1; V gene: TRBV4-3; J gene: TRBJ1-1
CDR3 protein: ASSHPGLAKNIQY; D gene: NA; V gene: TRBV18; J gene: TRBJ2-4
CDR3 protein: ASSLPGTDTQY; D gene: NA; V gene: TRBV5-1; J gene: TRBJ2-3
CDR3 protein: ASSQVGGRETGTEAF; D gene: NA; V gene: TRBV4-1; J gene: TRBJ1-1
CDR3 protein: ASSQDRDRFYGYT; D gene: NA; V gene: TRBV4-3; J gene: TRBJ1-2
CDR3 protein: SVVHNGYGYT; D gene: NA; V gene: TRBV29-1; J gene: TRBJ1-2
CDR3 protein: SVAEDRPDYGYT; D gene: TRBD1; V gene: TRBV29-1; J gene: TRBJ1-2
CDR3 protein: SARDRGTGVSPLH; D gene: TRBD1; V gene: TRBV20-1; J gene: TRBJ1-6
CDR3 protein: ASSYNPSGELF; D gene: NA; V gene: TRBV6-2/TRBV6-3; J gene: TRBJ2-2
CDR3 protein: ASSSLVRGYGNTIY; D gene: NA; V gene: TRBV28; J gene: TRBJ1-3
CDR3 protein: ASSRGTSGYEQY; D gene: TRBD2; V gene: TRBV7-9; J gene: TRBJ2-7
CDR3 protein: ASSLSRAKNIQY; D gene: NA; V gene: TRBV3-1; J gene: TRBJ2-4
CDR3 protein: ASSLARAPYEQY; D gene: NA; V gene: TRBV13; J gene: TRBJ2-7
CDR3 protein: ASSGTGGLYGYT; D gene: TRBD1; V gene: TRBV9; J gene: TRBJ1-2
CDR3 protein: ASSEGTGINNEQF; D gene: TRBD1; V gene: TRBV6-4; J gene: TRBJ2-1
CDR3 protein: ASKPRGSYNEQF; D gene: NA; V gene: TRBV6-1; J gene: TRBJ2-1
CDR3 protein: ASSFGTGTEPYYGYT; D gene: TRBD1; V gene: TRBV7-6; J gene: TRBJ1-2
CDR3 protein: ASSPTLGGGAF; D gene: NA; V gene: TRBV27; J gene: TRBJ1-1
CDR3 protein: SARDPGQGYGYT; D gene: NA; V gene: TRBV20-1; J gene: TRBJ1-2
CDR3 protein: ATSDRRFNYGYT; D gene: NA; V gene: TRBV24-1; J gene: TRBJ1-2
CDR3 protein: ASSLRLAGGKNNEQF; D gene: TRBD2; V gene: TRBV7-2; J gene: TRBJ2-1
CDR3 protein: ASRDRGPGYT; D gene: TRBD1; V gene: TRBV2; J gene: TRBJ1-2
CDR3 protein: ASSYSPGENGELF; D gene: NA; V gene: TRBV6-2/TRBV6-3; J gene: TRBJ2-2
CDR3 protein: ASSDSEGNTGELF; D gene: NA; V gene: TRBV6-4; J gene: TRBJ2-2